This TCR beta chain was found in a study of T cells expressing NK-cell markers. Study background: The sequencing cohort of eight donors included seven HCMV-seropositive individuals and one seronegative individual.

Germline V gene lookup returns CDR1 SGDLS and CDR2 YYNGEE. The CDR3 covers 17 residues. General study results and limits: HCMV specificity of the expanded NKG2C+ T cell clones stayed unclear.

With regard to this clonotype: The antigen is unknown.

The cDNA for TCR beta came from 5'RACE template switching with UMIs. Each CDR3 protein gets one entry in TCRdb, which reprocessed the 5' RACE reads and gives no DNA. The repertoire table contains some 140,000 distinct CDR3 sequences. The sample consisted of blood T cells: a sorted CD56 or NKG2C T cell subset, CD4+ or CD8+ T cells, or bulk PBMC T cells (not recorded which). The V gene is TRBV9, the J gene TRBJ2-2; TCRdb's D call, TRBD2, is unchecked because there is no DNA. The sequence was collected from a woman between 45 and 60 years old in good health. Here the CDR3 reads CASSGNSGRANTGELFF.